This T cell receptor beta chain was identified during a study of blood T cells in healthy people across ages. The study, taken as a whole, reports: Changes seen in expanded clonotypes were possibly confounded by donor CMV status left unknown. Long-lived and aged donors differed, with more naive CD4+ cells and higher diversity in the long-lived. Per million T cells, the diversity of TCR beta decreased roughly linearly as age advanced. Using unsorted PBMCs precluded a conclusive naive versus antigen-experienced comparison.

This clonotype was recorded a few times. The antigen is undetermined. The authors ran a second PCR of 7 to 11 cycles using a sample-barcoded 5' primer and a J-beta primer mix. From the 5' RACE reads, TCRdb called clonotypes with MiXCR, one entry per CDR3 protein. The sample shows around 1,500,000 distinct CDR3 sequences, over 25% of them seen only once. This receptor was obtained from a woman aged 30 to 39 in good health. The sequencing input was blood.

The DNA for the CDR3 is TGTGCCAGCAGATCGCTAGCGGGTTACAATGAGCAGTTCTTC. Its translation is CASRSLAGYNEQFF. The chain has TRBV11-2 and TRBJ2-1, with 8 nucleotides matching TRBD2. Germline CDR1 is SGHAT and CDR2 is FQNNGV. V was clipped by 6 bases and J by 4 bases; unmatched bases: 5. The CDR3 contains 14 residues.